Listed here are 26 T cell receptor beta chains from one sample, sequenced in a study of glioma-infiltrating T cells. TCR alpha and beta CDR3 regions were amplified from RNA using iRepertoire nested multiplex PCR. One entry per CDR3 protein, called by TCRdb with MiXCR from the multiplex PCR reads. This sample has about 410,000 distinct CDR3 sequences, with about 40% found just once. Sequenced: glioma tissue, nonneoplastic brain tissue, or PBMCs (not recorded which). These receptors all stem from a human donor with low-grade glioma or glioblastoma, undergoing nonglioma brain surgery, or in good health (not recorded which).

The chain combines TRBV20-1 with TRBJ1-5; tentative D call: TRBD1 (6 bases). CDR3 size: 15 residues. V lost 6 bases, J lost 1 base, and 16 bases lay in between. Germline values: CDR1 DFQATT, CDR2 SNEGSKA (reference sequence). For the CDR3, the DNA is TGCAGTGCCAGACGGGGGGCCGAGAGCAATCAGCCCCAGCATTTT. As protein: CSARRGAESNQPQHF.

This clonotype was seen only a few times. The chain employs TRBV20-1 and TRBJ1-5, with D possibly matching TRBD1 (6 bases). V shed 6 bases and J shed 7 bases, with 25 bases lying between them. CDR1 is DFQATT and CDR2 is SNEGSKA in the germline V gene (reference sequence). The CDR3 is 16 amino acids. The CDR3 sequence is CSAKVPGAGRRQPQHF. CDR3 in DNA: TGCAGTGCGAAAGTCCCGGGGGCAGGGCGGCGCCAGCCCCAGCATTTT.

This clonotype was seen a handful of times. The chain has TRBV27 and TRBJ2-5; D remains ambiguous. Germline-derived CDR1 and CDR2 are MNHEY and SMNVEV (reference sequence). V dropped 2 bases and J dropped 1 base, with 11 bases sitting between them. The CDR3 totals 15 residues. The CDR3 protein is CASSLGRNRQETQYF. CDR3 in DNA: TGTGCCAGCAGTTTAGGGCGGAACCGCCAAGAGACCCAGTACTTC.

Only a few counts were recorded for this clonotype. This chain connects TRBV20-1 to TRBJ1-6; D remains unclear. Trimming removed 1 base at V and 7 bases at J, with 17 bases between. Germline V CDR1 and CDR2: DFQATT, SNEGSKA (reference sequence). This CDR3 is 16 amino acids long. The CDR3 coding sequence is TGCAGTGCTAGAGCTGCGGTTCTGGGCAGAAATTCACCCCTCCACTTT. Protein sequence: CSARAAVLGRNSPLHF.

The V gene is TRBV20-1, the J gene TRBJ2-2, with unresolved D. The CDR3 sequence is 12 residues long. Germline V gene sequence: CDR1 DFQATT, CDR2 SNEGSKA (reference sequence). The V end lost 5 bases, the J end lost 6 bases, and 10 bases lay between the germline ends. The CDR3 DNA is TGCAGTGCTTCGCCCACGTCCGGGGAGCTGTTTTTT. Its protein product is CSASPTSGELFF.

This clonotype came up a few times. This rearrangement joins TRBV19 to TRBJ1-2, with D unresolved. The CDR3 spans 13 residues. The V gene lost 2 bases and the J gene lost 8 bases, with 12 bases spanning the gap. CDR1 is LNHDA, CDR2 SQIVND, per germline (reference sequence). CDR3 bases: TGTGCCAGTAGTATAAGGCAGCCTCGCGGCTACACCTTC. Protein: CASSIRQPRGYTF.

The CDR3: CASRSDERGYGYTF. The CDR3 nucleotides are TGTGCCAGCAGATCGGACGAAAGGGGCTATGGCTACACCTTC. This sequence joins TRBV28 and TRBJ1-2; D may be TRBD1 (5 bases). The CDR3 runs 14 residues. Trimming left V 6 bases short and J 4 bases short, with 15 bases between. Germline V gives CDR1 MDHEN, CDR2 SYDVKM.

The chain joins TRBV27 to TRBJ2-1, with D possibly TRBD1 on 5 matching bases. V dropped 6 bases and J dropped 0 bases, with 15 bases sitting between them. This CDR3 comprises 16 residues. Germline V CDR1 and CDR2: MNHEY, SMNVEV (reference sequence). The CDR3 loop reads CASSSPGFGSYNEQFF. CDR3 sequence (DNA): TGTGCCAGCAGCTCCCCAGGGTTTGGCTCCTACAATGAGCAGTTCTTC.

Only a few counts were recorded for this clonotype. The chain combines TRBV20-1 with TRBJ2-3, with TRBD1 identical over 9 bases. This CDR3 spans 15 amino acids. CDR1 is DFQATT, CDR2 SNEGSKA, per germline (reference sequence). V gave up 4 bases and J gave up 5 bases; unmatched junction bases: 10. CDR3 in amino acids: CSAKAGTGSEDTQYF. As DNA, the CDR3 is TGCAGTGCTAAAGCTGGGACAGGGAGTGAAGATACGCAGTATTTT.

This clonotype was picked up many times. V is TRBV7-9 and J is TRBJ2-5; 7 bases are a match to TRBD2. Germline V gene data show CDR1 as SEHNR and CDR2 as FQNEAQ (reference sequence). The CDR3 extends over 15 amino acids. Unmatched junction bases numbered 10, after V lost 5 bases and J lost 4 bases. The CDR3 loop reads CASSPGDYYTETQYF. The CDR3 region has the DNA TGTGCCAGCAGCCCGGGGGACTATTATACAGAGACCCAGTACTTC. Using reference TRBV7-9 and TRBJ2-5 for the parts outside the CDR3, the full variable domain is DTGVSQNPRHKITKRGQNVTFRCDPISEHNRLYWYRQTLGQGPEFLTYFQNEAQLEKSRLLSDRFSAERPKGSFSTLEIQRTEQGDSAMYLCASSPGDYYTETQYFGPGTRLLVL.

This clonotype has a single count. The germline gene is not matched at one end of the junction; a read error may be the cause. V usage is TRBV20-1 and J usage is TRBJ1-1, with D tentatively TRBD1 (5 bases). Germline V gene data show CDR1 as DFQATT and CDR2 as SNEGSKA (reference sequence). CDR3 length equals 14 residues. The CDR3 loop is CSARMGPTDTKAFF. As DNA, the CDR3 is TGCAGTGCTAGGATGGGACCCACTGACACTAAAGCTTTCTTT.

This chain joins TRBV7-3 and TRBJ2-3, with D perhaps TRBD1 (5 bases). Germline loops: CDR1 SGHTA, CDR2 FQGTGA. V was pared by 5 bases and J by 4 bases, with 13 bases between. This CDR3 is 14 amino acids long. The CDR3 sequence is CASSPWTNADTQYF. The CDR3 DNA sequence: TGTGCCAGCAGCCCATGGACAAACGCAGATACGCAGTATTTT.

This clonotype came up many times. The chain has TRBV27 and TRBJ1-2; 9 bases agree with TRBD1. The germline V gene encodes CDR1 MNHEY and CDR2 SMNVEV (reference sequence). Trimming took 5 bases from V and 2 from J; bases not matched to a gene: 6. This CDR3 is 15 amino acids long. CDR3 region: CASSPRTGVNYGYTF. DNA of the CDR3: TGTGCCAGCAGTCCCCGGACAGGGGTAAACTATGGCTACACCTTC.

There are a few counts of this clonotype. V and J are TRBV12-3 or TRBV12-4 and TRBJ2-1, with D possibly matching TRBD2 (7 bases). This CDR3 is 19 amino acids long. V was shortened by 2 bases and J by 1 base, with 21 bases between the two germline ends. CDR3 region: CASSLRGRELRGSYNEQFF. For the CDR3, the DNA is TGTGCCAGCAGTTTAAGGGGGAGGGAACTACGGGGGTCCTACAATGAGCAGTTCTTC.

The rearrangement joins TRBV18 to TRBJ2-3, with 8 bases fitting TRBD2. Germline CDR1 KGHSH, CDR2 LQKENI. V lost 3 bases to trimming and J lost 2 bases; unmatched junction nucleotides: 19. The CDR3 spans 20 residues. CDR3 loop: CASSPRLRAGADRDTDTQYF. CDR3 nucleotide sequence: TGTGCCAGCTCACCCCGATTAAGAGCGGGAGCAGACCGGGACACAGATACGCAGTATTTT. The full variable domain, with the rest looked up from reference TRBV18 and TRBJ2-3, is NAGVMQNPRHLVRRRGQEARLRCSPMKGHSHVYWYRQLPEEGLKFMVYLQKENIIDESGMPKERFSAEFPKEGPSILRIQQVVRGDSAAYFCASSPRLRAGADRDTDTQYFGPGTRLTVL.

This chain links TRBV2 with TRBJ1-2; 7 bases are a match to TRBD1. CDR3 length equals 16 residues. V trimming: 11 bases; J trimming: 4 bases; junction bases outside the gene matches: 19. The germline gives CDR1 SNHLY, CDR2 FYNNEI. CDR3 coding DNA: TGTGCCGGCTCCGGTATGAGGGGGCCCCAACGCTATGGCTACACCTTC. Amino acid sequence: CAGSGMRGPQRYGYTF.

This clonotype was seen many times. The CDR3 protein is CASSYTGGEGDTQYF. The CDR3 nucleotides are TGTGCCAGCAGTTACACAGGGGGCGAGGGAGATACGCAGTATTTT. The chain joins TRBV6-2 or TRBV6-3 to TRBJ2-3; TRBD1 matches at 9 bases. Trimming cost V 2 bases and J 5 bases; bases outside gene matches: 5. Germline values: CDR1 MNHEY, CDR2 SVGEGT. CDR3 length equals 15 residues.

This rearrangement joins TRBV7-2 to TRBJ1-1, with 7 bases lining up with TRBD1. Germline CDR1 reads SGHTA; CDR2 reads FQGNSA. The CDR3 spans 17 residues. With 4 bases clipped from V and 4 bases from J, the junction kept 15 bases outside the gene matches. CDR3: CASSSTGVVWGGTEAFF. In DNA form, the CDR3 reads TGTGCCAGCAGCTCCACAGGGGTAGTTTGGGGAGGCACTGAAGCTTTCTTT.

This clonotype was counted only a few times. This chain uses TRBV20-1 with TRBJ1-5, with 7 bases identical to TRBD1. From germline, CDR1 is DFQATT and CDR2 SNEGSKA (reference sequence). The trim removed 0 bases at V and 2 bases at J, leaving 13 bases unmatched. The CDR3 contains 18 residues. CDR3 in DNA: TGCAGTGCTAGAGATCCCCTCGGACAGGCCCAGGGCAATCAGCCCCAGCATTTT. This gives the protein CSARDPLGQAQGNQPQHF.

The sample holds a few counts of this clonotype. This chain links TRBV7-2 with TRBJ2-5; D not certain. Per germline, CDR1 SGHTA and CDR2 FQGNSA. There are 15 residues in the CDR3. Deletions cut 1 base from V and 3 bases from J, with 12 bases between. The CDR3 is CASSLVFRREETQYF. CDR3 coding DNA: TGTGCCAGCAGCTTAGTCTTCAGGAGAGAAGAGACCCAGTACTTC.

The sample holds many counts of this clonotype. The gene calls are TRBV6-2 or TRBV6-3 and TRBJ2-1; D is unclear. CDR3 length: 15 residues. V shed 5 bases and J shed 2 bases, with 13 bases lying between them. Germline lookup yields CDR1 MNHEY and CDR2 SVGEGT. For the CDR3, the DNA is TGTGCCAGCAGTATCACCGGGCTCACCTACAATGAGCAGTTCTTC. Translation: CASSITGLTYNEQFF.

The rearrangement links TRBV20-1 to TRBJ1-1; 9 nucleotides line up with TRBD1. The germline V gene has CDR1 DFQATT and CDR2 SNEGSKA (reference sequence). The CDR3 is made up of 12 amino acids. The junction had 5 bases not matched to a gene; V was cut back by 8 bases and J by 4 bases. The CDR3 is CSKDRGSTEAFF. The DNA for the CDR3 is TGCAGTAAGGACAGGGGTAGCACTGAAGCTTTCTTT.

On this clonotype itself: A read error may explain this, as a much larger clone is one base away. The chain joins TRBV6-2 or TRBV6-3 to TRBJ2-5; D uncertain. This CDR3 comprises 13 residues. Germline V gene lookup returns CDR1 MNHEY and CDR2 SVGEGT. As DNA, the CDR3 is TGTGCCAGCAGTGTCCTAGTGTCAGAGACCGAGTACTTC. It encodes CASSVLVSETEYF.

The chain couples TRBV19 to TRBJ1-2; no firm D call. CDR1 LNHDA and CDR2 SQIVND come from the germline V gene (reference sequence). V lost 6 bases, J lost 2 bases, and 10 bases lay in between. The CDR3 covers 13 residues. The CDR3 region has the DNA TGTGCCAGTAGAGTTGCCGGAAACTATGGCTACACCTTC. Amino acids: CASRVAGNYGYTF. The variable domain in full, with the rest retrieved from reference TRBV19 and TRBJ1-2, is DGGITQSPKYLFRKEGQNVTLSCEQNLNHDAMYWYRQDPGQGLRLIYYSQIVNDFQKGDIAEGYSVSREKKESFPLTVTSAQKNPTAFYLCASRVAGNYGYTFGSGTRLTVV.

Details on this clonotype: Compared with germline, one end of the junction differs, possibly owing to a read error. The chain carries TRBV7-9 and TRBJ2-1; 9 bases line up with TRBD2. This CDR3 contains 16 residues. CDR1 and CDR2 from the germline V gene are SEHNR and FQNEAQ (reference sequence). CDR3 sequence (DNA): TGTACCAGCAGCTTAGTTAGTGGCGGGGGGGTTAATGAGCAGTTCTTC. It codes for CTSSLVSGGGVNEQFF.

The V gene is TRBV19, the J gene TRBJ1-1, with D perhaps matching TRBD1 (6 bases). This CDR3 is built from 15 residues. The ends were cut back, 3 bases at V and 2 bases at J, with 13 bases in the middle. Per the germline V gene, CDR1 is LNHDA and CDR2 is SQIVND (reference sequence). Written as DNA, the CDR3 is TGTGCCAGTAGTATCACGGGACATCCCAACACTGAAGCTTTCTTT. It yields the protein CASSITGHPNTEAFF.